These T cell receptor beta chains were read from a single sample in a study of blood T cell repertoires in COVID-19. Sequencing used immunoSEQ multiplex PCR; TCRdb keeps in-frame clones, though not all of them. The data contain about 180,000 clones, approximately 86% of them singletons. The source material was peripheral blood. The source of these receptors is a middle-aged man with active or convalescent COVID-19. Both conserved end residues are part of each CDR3. A D gene is named only where the DNA matches it firmly. Rows may omit the clone size; those that give it use once, few, many or a size class.

clone size,J gene,V gene,D gene,CDR3 DNA,CDR3 protein
-,TRBJ1-3,TRBV14,-,TGTGCCAGCAGCCATCAGAGAAACACCATATATTTT,CASSHQRNTIYF
-,TRBJ2-2,TRBV7-2,-,TGTGCCAGCAGCTTAGGGCCCGTTTACGGGGAGCTGTTTTTT,CASSLGPVYGELFF
-,TRBJ1-3,TRBV30,TRBD1,TGTGCCGGGGGGGCCGGGACAGTCTCTGGAAACACCATATATTTT,CAGGAGTVSGNTIYF
-,TRBJ1-3,TRBV3-1/TRBV3-2,TRBD1,TGTGCCAGCAGCCAAGGGGCAGGGGGACGAAACACCATATATTTT,CASSQGAGGRNTIYF
-,TRBJ1-1,TRBV7-6,-,TGTGCCAGCAGCTTATACAGGGACACTGAAGCTTTCTTT,CASSLYRDTEAFF
-,TRBJ2-1,TRBV3-1/TRBV3-2,-,TGTGCCAGCAGCGTAAGAGGACTCGATCAGTTCTTC,CASSVRGLDQFF
few,TRBJ1-2,TRBV27,TRBD1,TGTGCCAGCAGGGGCAGGGGGCTTGAGGGCTACACCTTC,CASRGRGLEGYTF
-,TRBJ2-1,TRBV5-6,-,TGTGCCAGCAGCTTGCCAGGGAAAAATGAGCAGTTCTTC,CASSLPGKNEQFF
-,TRBJ2-7,TRBV30,-,TGTGCCTGCACTTATCTGTTCGAGCAGTACTTC,CACTYLFEQYF
-,TRBJ2-3,TRBV12-5,TRBD2,TGTGCTAGTGCTACGGGACTAGCGGACACAGATACGCAGTATTTT,CASATGLADTDTQYF
-,TRBJ1-4,TRBV5-3,-,TGTGCCAGAAGTATACGGGGTCTAAGCTTGTTTTCTTTGGGTTTTGGTGAAAAACTGTTTTTT,CARSIRGLSLFSLGFGEKLFF
once,TRBJ2-7,TRBV10-3,TRBD2,TGTGCCATCAGTGATCCGGGGGGGGCCTACGAGCAGTACTTC,CAISDPGGAYEQYF
-,TRBJ2-7,TRBV27,-,TGTGCCAGCAGTATATACGTACAGGGAGACGAGCAGTACTTC,CASSIYVQGDEQYF
once,TRBJ2-5,TRBV28,TRBD1,TGTGCCAGCAGATGGACAGGACGGTACCAAGAGACCCAGTACTTC,CASRWTGRYQETQYF
-,TRBJ1-1,TRBV18,-,TGTGCCAGCTCACCGCAGGGGAACACTGAAGCTTTCTTT,CASSPQGNTEAFF
-,TRBJ2-1,TRBV27,TRBD1,TGTGCCGTCCATCGGGGACAGCCCTACAATGAGCAGTTCTTC,CAVHRGQPYNEQFF
-,TRBJ1-6,TRBV3-1/TRBV3-2,-,TGTGCCAGCAGCCAAGAAGCAGCGTATAATTCACCCCTCCACTTT,CASSQEAAYNSPLHF
-,TRBJ1-3,TRBV6-5,-,TGTGCCAGCAGGTTTCGCTCTGGAAACACCATATATTTT,CASRFRSGNTIYF
-,TRBJ1-1,TRBV6-6,-,TGTGCCAGCAGTCGCCGGACAGTTTTTGAAGCTTTCTTT,CASSRRTVFEAFF
-,TRBJ2-1,TRBV5-4,-,TGTGCCAGCAGCTTGGTGCGGGATAGCTCCTACAATGAGCAGTTCTTC,CASSLVRDSSYNEQFF
-,TRBJ1-2,TRBV19,TRBD1,TGTGCCAGTAGTACACCTGGGACAGGGGAGATTGGCTACACCTTC,CASSTPGTGEIGYTF
-,TRBJ2-7,TRBV7-2,-,TGTGCCAGCACAGGGGTACCCTCCTACGAGCAGTACTTC,CASTGVPSYEQYF
-,TRBJ2-7,TRBV5-1,TRBD2,TGCGCCAGCAGCTTGTTAGCTAGCGGTACCTACGAGCAGTACTTC,CASSLLASGTYEQYF
-,TRBJ1-3,TRBV7-2,-,TGTGCCAGCAGACCAGGGGCGGGTGGAAACACCATATATTTT,CASRPGAGGNTIYF
-,TRBJ1-2,TRBV28,TRBD1,TGTGCCAGCAGTTTCTTGGGGGGACAGGGACGAGTCGGCTACACCTTC,CASSFLGGQGRVGYTF
few,TRBJ2-2,TRBV27,-,TGTGCCAGCAGTTTATCGTTCAACGGGGAGCTGTTTTTT,CASSLSFNGELFF
once,TRBJ2-2,TRBV28,-,TGTGCCAGCACAGATGCAGGCCCCTCCGGGGAGCTGTTTTTT,CASTDAGPSGELFF
-,TRBJ2-7,TRBV19,TRBD1,TGTGCCAGTAGTGAACAGGGGGCGAAAGAGCAGTACTTC,CASSEQGAKEQYF
once,TRBJ2-7,TRBV4-2,-,TGTGCCAGCAGCCAGTACCGGGACTCCTACGAGCAGTACTTC,CASSQYRDSYEQYF
-,TRBJ2-1,TRBV4-2,TRBD2,TGTGCCAGCAGCCAAGATCTGATAGCGGGAGATATGTACAATGAGCAGTTCTTC,CASSQDLIAGDMYNEQFF
-,TRBJ1-5,TRBV19,-,TGTGCCAGTAGTATGGACAGTAATCAGCCCCAGCATTTT,CASSMDSNQPQHF
-,TRBJ1-2,TRBV3-1/TRBV3-2,-,TGTGCCAGCAGCCAAGATAGTGGGACATCGGGTGGCTACACCTTC,CASSQDSGTSGGYTF
-,TRBJ2-7,TRBV27,TRBD2,TGTGCCAGCAGACTCCGACTAGCCTCCTACGAGCAGTACTTC,CASRLRLASYEQYF
-,TRBJ2-7,TRBV4-1,-,TGCGCCAGCAGCCATTTACCGGGACTGGAGTACGAGCAGTACTTC,CASSHLPGLEYEQYF
-,TRBJ1-3,TRBV7-6,-,TGTGCCAGCAGCCCCCAGAAGAACACCATATATTTT,CASSPQKNTIYF
-,TRBJ2-3,TRBV19,TRBD1,TGTGCCAGTAGTAACCGACAGGGAAAGGGAGATACGCAGTATTTT,CASSNRQGKGDTQYF
-,TRBJ2-3,TRBV4-2,TRBD2,TGTGCCAGCAGCCAAGATCCTGGACTAGTTGTAGATACGCAGTATTTT,CASSQDPGLVVDTQYF
-,TRBJ2-1,TRBV5-1,-,TGCGCCAGCAGCTTGGAACCAGCGGCTTACAATGAGCAGTTCTTC,CASSLEPAAYNEQFF
-,TRBJ1-6,TRBV27,-,TGTGCCAGCAGTAAGACAGTTAGAGATTCACCCCTCCACTTT,CASSKTVRDSPLHF
-,TRBJ1-2,TRBV7-2,TRBD1,TGTGCCAGCAGCTCGGGACAGACCTATGGCTACACCTTC,CASSSGQTYGYTF
-,TRBJ1-1,TRBV4-3,-,TGCGCCAGCAGCCTCAGGGGATACAACACTGAAGCTTTCTTT,CASSLRGYNTEAFF
-,TRBJ2-3,TRBV6-2/TRBV6-3,-,TGTGCCAGCAGTTATTTACAGAGCACAGATACGCAGTATTTT,CASSYLQSTDTQYF
-,TRBJ2-3,TRBV3-1/TRBV3-2,TRBD1,TGTGCCAGCAGCTACAGCCGTCGACAGGGCCCCACAGATACGCAGTATTTT,CASSYSRRQGPTDTQYF
-,TRBJ2-5,TRBV6-1,TRBD1,TGTGCCAGCAGTGTACGGGAGAACAGGGGGTCCTTAGGAGAGACCCAGTACTTC,CASSVRENRGSLGETQYF
-,TRBJ2-3,TRBV30,TRBD1,TGTGCCTGGGGGACAGGGTCTAACACAGATACGCAGTATTTT,CAWGTGSNTDTQYF
-,TRBJ1-2,TRBV29-1,TRBD1,TGCAGCGTTCCAGACCCGACAGGGGATGGCTACACCTTC,CSVPDPTGDGYTF
-,TRBJ1-1,TRBV6-5,-,TGTGCCAGCAGTCGTGGCCCGATGAACACTGAAGCTTTCTTT,CASSRGPMNTEAFF
-,TRBJ2-7,TRBV7-9,-,TGTGCCAGCAGCTTAATGAGGACAAGGGACGAGCAGTACTTC,CASSLMRTRDEQYF
-,TRBJ1-6,TRBV9,TRBD1,TGTGCCAGCAGCGTCGAGGGACAGGGTGGTTCACCCCTCCACTTT,CASSVEGQGGSPLHF
-,TRBJ2-5,TRBV21-1,-,TGTGCCAGCAGCAAAGGGATAGCGGGAGCCCAAGAGACCCAGTACTTC,CASSKGIAGAQETQYF
-,TRBJ1-3,TRBV24-1,-,TGTGCCACCAGTGATGCGACAAGCTCTGGAAACACCATATATTTT,CATSDATSSGNTIYF
-,TRBJ2-1,TRBV19,TRBD2,TGTGCCAGTAACTCCCCTCGGACTAGAGGGGCGGAGCAGTTCTTC,CASNSPRTRGAEQFF
-,TRBJ1-3,TRBV14,-,TGTGCCAGCAGCCAAGGGAGCCTCTCAAACACCATATATTTT,CASSQGSLSNTIYF
-,TRBJ2-5,TRBV7-2,-,TGTGCCAGCAGCTTACCCGTAGAAGAGACCCAGTACTTC,CASSLPVEETQYF
few,TRBJ1-1,TRBV25-1,-,TGTGCCAGCAGTGCGGGGCCCGGGAGATCGAACACTGAAGCTTTCTTT,CASSAGPGRSNTEAFF